The 30 T cell receptor beta chains below all came from one sample that was sequenced in a study of STAT5B mutations in CD4+ large granular lymphocyte leukemia. The protocol was immunoSEQ multiplex PCR, while the TCRdb copy is restricted to in-frame clones and leaves out a portion. The sample has over 20,000 clones, approximately 80% seen once. Source material: CD4+ T cells from blood buffy coats. The receptors originated from a human donor in good health.

The CDR3 sequence is CASSPGGNTEAFF. CDR3 in DNA: TGTGCCAGCAGCCCGGGCGGGAACACTGAAGCTTTCTTT. J is TRBJ1-1 and V is TRBV7-8, with D unclear. Germline V gene data show CDR1 as SGHVS and CDR2 as FQNEAQ. V lost 5 bases to trimming and J lost 1 base, with 8 bases between them. CDR3 length: 13 residues.

The rearrangement uses TRBV19 and TRBJ2-3, with 9 bases identical to TRBD2. There are 16 residues in the CDR3. Germline V gene lookup returns CDR1 LNHDA and CDR2 SQIVND (reference sequence). The V segment lost 7 bases and the J segment 3 bases; nucleotides outside the gene matches: 11. The CDR3 nucleotides read TGTGCCAGTAATACCCCGGGACTAGCTCTAACAGATACGCAGTATTTT. This gives the protein CASNTPGLALTDTQYF.

The chain uses TRBV4-2 and TRBJ2-3; TRBD2 aligns across 12 bases. Germline values: CDR1 LGHNA, CDR2 YNFKEQ. This CDR3 has 17 amino acids. The J segment lost 5 bases and the V segment lost 1 base, leaving 7 bases of the junction unmatched. CDR3 nucleotides: TGTGCCAGCAGCCAAGTGGGAGCTAGCGGGAGGGTAGATACGCAGTATTTT. Protein sequence: CASSQVGASGRVDTQYF.

This clone has only one observation. This chain links TRBV27 with TRBJ2-5; the D is unclear. The CDR3 consists of 12 residues. V shed 4 bases and J shed 5 bases, with 8 bases lying between them. Germline CDR1 MNHEY, CDR2 SMNVEV (reference sequence). The CDR3 is CASSYIGETQYF. Written as DNA, the CDR3 is TGTGCCAGCAGTTACATTGGGGAGACCCAGTACTTC.

The chain combines TRBV30 with TRBJ2-3, with 8 bases matching TRBD2. There are 15 residues in the CDR3. Per the germline V gene, CDR1 is GTSNPN and CDR2 is SVGIG (reference sequence). V trimming: 2 bases; J trimming: 4 bases; junction bases outside the gene matches: 8. CDR3: CAWSKGPGGADTQYF. The CDR3 region has the DNA TGTGCCTGGAGTAAGGGACCGGGAGGGGCAGATACGCAGTATTTT.

Regarding this clone: A read error may produce the germline difference seen at one junction end. The chain couples TRBV30 to TRBJ1-2; tentatively, D is TRBD1 (5 bases). Germline lookup yields CDR1 GTSNPN and CDR2 SVGIG (reference sequence). The CDR3 has 13 residues. The CDR3 nucleotides are TGTGCCTGGAGTATAAGGGTGCGCCTTGGGGCCGCCTTC. Protein product: CAWSIRVRLGAAF.

V and J are TRBV30 and TRBJ1-6; TRBD1 agrees at 7 bases. The V gene's germline CDR1 is GTSNPN and CDR2 SVGIG (reference sequence). V dropped 2 bases and J dropped 7; count of bases not matched to a gene: 5. The CDR3 runs to 14 residues. The CDR3 region has the DNA TGTGCCTGGAGTCGAGGGGGCGAAAATTCACCCCTCCACTTT. The encoded protein is CAWSRGGENSPLHF.

The chain carries TRBV11-3 and TRBJ1-5; D remains unclear. This CDR3 has 12 amino acids. CDR1 and CDR2 (germline): SGHNT, YENEEA. The V end lost 0 bases, the J end lost 7 bases, and 4 bases lay between the germline ends. The CDR3 sequence: CASSLDFQPQHF. The CDR3 DNA follows: TGTGCCAGCAGCTTAGATTTCCAGCCCCAGCATTTT.

The chain is built from TRBV11-3 and TRBJ1-2; no clear D. Germline CDR1 SGHNT, CDR2 YENEEA. The V gene lost 2 bases and the J gene lost 6 bases, with 13 bases spanning the gap. This CDR3 contains 14 residues. Written as DNA, the CDR3 is TGTGCCAGCAGCTTATATCAGACTTCCGATGGCTACACCTTC. Its translation: CASSLYQTSDGYTF. The variable domain in full, completed from reference TRBV11-3 and TRBJ1-2, reads EAGVVQSPRYKIIEKKQPVAFWCNPISGHNTLYWYLQNLGQGPELLIRYENEEAVDDSQLPKDRFSAERLKGVDSTLKIQPAELGDSAVYLCASSLYQTSDGYTFGSGTRLTVV.

This sequence joins TRBV7-6 and TRBJ2-7; D gene ambiguous. Germline CDR1 SGHVS, CDR2 FNYEAQ. The CDR3 runs 13 residues. V gave up 5 bases and J gave up 4 bases, with 12 bases separating them. The DNA of the CDR3 is TGTGCCAGCAGCGACCCTGGGGAATACGAGCAGTACTTC. Translating gives CASSDPGEYEQYF.

This clone was found a few times. The chain links TRBV5-1 to TRBJ1-2; D is unclear. V was cut by 4 bases and J by 4 bases, with 11 bases left in between. CDR1 is SGHRS, CDR2 YFSETQ, per germline. The CDR3 contains 13 residues. The CDR3 is CASSRGSSYGYTF. CDR3 DNA sequence: TGCGCCAGCAGCCGAGGGTCAAGCTATGGCTACACCTTC.

Details on this clone: At one end, the junction sequence differs from germline, possibly due to a read error. The chain recombines TRBV7-9 with TRBJ1-2; D remains unclear. This CDR3 is built from 10 residues. Germline values: CDR1 SEHNR, CDR2 FQNEAQ (reference sequence). The chain's CDR3 is CASSSQQASF. CDR3 sequence (DNA): TGTGCCAGCAGCTCGCAGCAGGCTTCCTTC.

The CDR3, as DNA: TGTGCCAGCAGTGAAACATCGTGGGGGGTTACTAACTATGGCTACACCTTC. Translation gives CASSETSWGVTNYGYTF. The rearrangement joins TRBV6-1 to TRBJ1-2; D might be TRBD1 (5 bases). This CDR3 comprises 17 residues. Germline V gene sequence: CDR1 MNHNS, CDR2 SASEGT. V gave up 2 bases and J gave up 0 bases, with 16 bases separating them.

The chain is built from TRBV28 and TRBJ2-1; TRBD2 agrees at 7 bases. Per germline, CDR1 MDHEN and CDR2 SYDVKM. The CDR3 has 13 amino acids. Trimming at V came to 3 bases and at J to 9 bases, leaving 5 bases not matched to a gene. CDR3 sequence reads: CASSFEGGIEQFF. In DNA form, the CDR3 reads TGTGCCAGCAGTTTCGAGGGAGGGATTGAGCAGTTCTTC.

This rearrangement joins TRBV14 to TRBJ1-6, with D possibly TRBD1 on 6 matching bases. CDR1 is SGHDN, CDR2 FVKESK, per germline. V gave up 4 bases and J gave up 7 bases, with 11 bases separating them. The CDR3 is 14 residues long. The CDR3: CASSLQGYNSPLHF. The CDR3 DNA reads TGTGCCAGCAGCCTACAGGGATACAATTCACCCCTCCACTTT.

The chain employs TRBV6-5 and TRBJ2-6; D call uncertain. The CDR3 is 15 residues long. Germline values: CDR1 MNHEY, CDR2 SVGAGI. The V end lost 2 bases, the J end lost 1 base, and 6 bases lay between the germline ends. The CDR3 loop is CASSYLKSGANVLTF. CDR3 nucleotide sequence: TGTGCCAGCAGTTACCTTAAGTCTGGGGCCAACGTCCTGACTTTC.

The V gene is TRBV15, the J gene TRBJ1-5; 8 nucleotides line up with TRBD1. Germline values: CDR1 LNHNV, CDR2 YYDKDF (reference sequence). The V segment lost 5 bases and the J segment 1 base; nucleotides outside the gene matches: 22. The CDR3 is 21 amino acids. The CDR3 is CATSLQQSRTGTLGSNQPQHF. The CDR3 nucleotides read TGTGCCACCAGCCTCCAACAGTCTAGGACAGGGACCTTGGGAAGCAATCAGCCCCAGCATTTT.

The chain joins TRBV5-5 to TRBJ1-2; 11 nucleotides align to TRBD1. Germline CDR1 and CDR2: SGHKS and YYEKEE (reference sequence). Trimming at V came to 2 bases and at J to 4 bases, leaving 4 bases not matched to a gene. CDR3 length equals 15 residues. DNA for the CDR3: TGTGCCAGCAGCTTTGGGGACAGGGGGGTCTATGGCTACACCTTC. It is translated as CASSFGDRGVYGYTF. The whole variable domain, remainder taken from reference TRBV5-5 and TRBJ1-2, is DAGVTQSPTHLIKTRGQQVTLRCSPISGHKSVSWYQQVLGQGPQFIFQYYEKEERGRGNFPDRFSARQFPNYSSELNVNALLLGDSALYLCASSFGDRGVYGYTFGSGTRLTVV.

This chain links TRBV6-6 with TRBJ1-5, with TRBD1 as a possible D gene (6 bases). CDR1 MNHNY and CDR2 SVGAGI come from the germline V gene (reference sequence). Trimming shortened V by 8 bases and J by 3 bases, and 17 bases separated the two germline ends. This CDR3 comprises 15 residues. CDR3 DNA sequence: TGTGCCAGCCGGACAGTGTTAGATATCAATCAGCCCCAGCATTTT. Residues: CASRTVLDINQPQHF.

The V gene is TRBV16, the J gene TRBJ1-6; D possibly corresponds to TRBD1 (6 bases). This CDR3 spans 15 amino acids. V gave up 2 bases and J gave up 7 bases, with 12 bases separating them. Per germline, CDR1 KGHSY and CDR2 FQNENV. The CDR3 here is CASSQLGQGNSPLHF. Written as DNA, the CDR3 is TGTGCCAGCAGCCAACTAGGGCAGGGGAATTCACCCCTCCACTTT.

V is TRBV5-1 and J is TRBJ2-1; 7 bases are shared with TRBD2. The CDR3 covers 13 residues. Germline values: CDR1 SGHRS, CDR2 YFSETQ. J gave up 5 bases and V 2 bases, and 1 base lay outside the gene matches. CDR3 sequence: CASSFLADNEQFF. CDR3 nucleotide sequence: TGCGCCAGCAGCTTCCTAGCGGACAATGAGCAGTTCTTC.

J is TRBJ2-5 and V is TRBV5-4, with a possible D match to TRBD2 (6 bases). CDR1 SGHNT and CDR2 YYREEE come from the germline V gene (reference sequence). Trimming pared 4 bases from V and 11 bases from J, leaving 15 bases between. CDR3 length equals 12 residues. The CDR3 nucleotides are TGTGCCAGCAGCCCCGGGACTGGGGAGCAGTACTTC. Translation: CASSPGTGEQYF.

The chain uses TRBV29-1 and TRBJ1-2; D is undetermined. Trimming shortened V by 3 bases and J by 2 bases, and 16 bases separated the two germline ends. CDR3 length: 15 residues. Looked up from germline, CDR1 is SQVTM and CDR2 is ANQGSEA. CDR3: CSVDEVAVSNYGYTF. The CDR3, as DNA: TGCAGCGTTGATGAGGTTGCAGTTTCCAACTATGGCTACACCTTC.

J is TRBJ2-3 and V is TRBV6-5, with TRBD2 matching 7 bases. The CDR3 has 15 amino acids. With V trimmed by 7 bases and J by 2 bases, 9 bases remained unmatched. CDR1 is MNHEY and CDR2 is SVGAGI in the germline V gene. The CDR3 DNA follows: TGTGCCAGCAACCCAAGCGGGGTCTCCACAGATACGCAGTATTTT. This translates into CASNPSGVSTDTQYF.

The chain joins TRBV5-1 to TRBJ2-2; no clear D. CDR1 is SGHRS, CDR2 YFSETQ, per germline. Trimming left V 0 bases short and J 0 bases short, with 9 bases between. This CDR3 has 16 amino acids. CDR3: CASSLAGPSNTGELFF. Here the CDR3 DNA reads TGCGCCAGCAGCTTGGCTGGACCTTCGAACACCGGGGAGCTGTTTTTT.

CDR3 residues: CASSLGASIEQYF. CDR3 in DNA: TGTGCCAGCAGCTTAGGAGCGTCTATCGAGCAGTACTTC. The chain carries TRBV7-2 and TRBJ2-7; no reliable D call. The ends were cut back, 1 base at V and 6 bases at J, with 10 bases in the middle. The CDR3 spans 13 residues. Germline lookup yields CDR1 SGHTA and CDR2 FQGNSA.

The V gene is TRBV28, the J gene TRBJ2-6; maybe TRBD2 (5 bases). V lost 4 bases and J 2 bases, leaving 9 bases between the germline ends. This CDR3 has 15 amino acids. Germline-derived CDR1 and CDR2 are MDHEN and SYDVKM. The CDR3 loop reads CASSSSGTGANVLTF. As DNA, the CDR3 is TGTGCCAGCAGTTCCTCGGGGACTGGGGCCAACGTCCTGACTTTC.

This chain links TRBV21-1 with TRBJ1-2. TRBV21-1 is described as a pseudogene. This CDR3 has 15 amino acids. CDR3 residues: CASSKPSVFNYGYTF. The CDR3 bases are TGTGCCAGCAGCAAACCCTCCGTCTTTAACTATGGCTACACCTTC.

This clone appeared once. This chain connects TRBV10-3 to TRBJ1-1; tentatively, D is TRBD1 (5 bases). Germline CDR1 is ENHRY and CDR2 is SYGVKD. Trimming cost V 0 bases and J 6 bases, with 14 bases left between them. The CDR3 extends over 15 amino acids. This chain's CDR3 is CAISESPRERPEAFF. The CDR3 DNA sequence: TGTGCCATCAGTGAGTCTCCCAGGGAACGTCCTGAAGCTTTCTTT.

The chain joins TRBV7-8 to TRBJ1-5, with TRBD1 identical over 10 bases. V trimming: 5 bases; J trimming: 6 bases; junction bases outside the gene matches: 10. The germline CDR1 and CDR2 sequences are SGHVS and FQNEAQ. The CDR3 has 16 amino acids. CDR3 residues: CASSPGTGALAQPQHF. CDR3 bases: TGTGCCAGCAGCCCTGGGACAGGGGCCTTGGCTCAGCCCCAGCATTTT.